The rows below give T cell receptor beta chains drawn from one sample of a study of T cell responses to AZD1222 COVID-19 vaccine. The protocol was immunoSEQ multiplex PCR, while the TCRdb copy is restricted to in-frame clones and leaves out a portion. The table includes some 160,000 clones, approximately 93% detected once. The specimen comprised peripheral blood, sampled on day 0 of AZD1222 vaccination. These receptors were obtained from an adult in good health. The conserved cysteine and the conserved F or W are not part of the CDR3 here.

V gene | CDR3 protein
TRBV18 | ASSRDIVGNTEAF
TRBV28 | ASSLYPPQH
TRBV13 | ASSLVDGELF
TRBV9 | ASSVLIAEAF
TRBV6-2/TRBV6-3 | ASSLGPTEAF
TRBV6-5 | ASKVPGSYEQY
TRBV10-3 | AIGGPKSSGNTIY
TRBV19 | ASSGGQWEDSNQPQH
TRBV27 | ASSVSGNSNQPQH
TRBV27 | ASSFGYNEQF
TRBV10-2 | ATQFSYNSPLH
TRBV27 | ASSRGGGLGYT
TRBV10-3 | AIEDTRNTEAF
TRBV6-5 | ASSIDTQRPDTQY
TRBV5-1 | ASSLSGVSGNTIY
TRBV19 | ASSLDSANTEAF
TRBV9 | ASSVAGSVNTYEQY
TRBV14 | ASSQGRQPNYEQY
TRBV28 | ASSTPTGGFYGYT
TRBV28 | ASSLQLSSGNTIY
TRBV10-3 | AIAPGARPSEQY
TRBV6-1 | ASSEGSTAYGYT
TRBV5-4 | ASTGGQGPIRLYGYT
TRBV4-1 | ASSQADRARGYT
TRBV14 | ASSQQVGNTEAF
TRBV7-9 | ASVEGTAYNYGYT
TRBV30 | ASGQVNYGYT
TRBV7-2 | ASSLAAGRNEKLF
TRBV18 | ASSQLREMAYEQY
TRBV28 | ASSLGQGVADTQY
TRBV12-3/TRBV12-4 | ASSFVGGYT
TRBV5-1 | ASSLVVLAGETQY
TRBV5-4 | ASTSGGVNTGELF
TRBV7-9 | ASSRRGLSGNTIY
TRBV28 | ASRPDPWRGGRLDEQF
TRBV3-1/TRBV3-2 | ASSQEYNQPQH
TRBV4-2 | ASSQGGINTDTQY
TRBV9 | ASSPQVEADTQY
TRBV6-5 | ASSSYRGANEQF
TRBV5-4 | ASSSNRDAYNEQF
TRBV6-2/TRBV6-3 | ASSLRGQQF
TRBV2 | ASSVPGQGVVNYGYT
TRBV6-5 | ASRQDRVVESEQY
TRBV5-1 | ASSSGQGTGELF
TRBV5-4 | ASSLGGRGALRRQF
TRBV18 | ASSPHSDLNTGELF
TRBV7-3 | ASSQAQGRQAF
TRBV30 | AWRRLAGDPQTPQY
TRBV18 | ASSDRHVNSPLH
TRBV5-5 | ASSLIADGNTIY
TRBV3-1/TRBV3-2 | ASSQELGSGNQPQH